These 13 T cell receptor beta chains came from one sample sequenced in a study of cytomegalovirus exposure and HLA in healthy donors. PCR used 60 Vbeta primers and 13 Jbeta primers. Clones were read by immunoSEQ multiplex PCR, and TCRdb kept only the in-frame ones, dropping some. This table has over 55,000 clones, 70% appearing once. Material for sequencing was PBMCs. The source is a woman aged 45-65 years in good health and CMV-seropositive.

The V gene is TRBV5-1, the J gene TRBJ2-2; D perhaps matches TRBD2 (6 bases). The CDR3 runs 15 residues. The V gene's germline CDR1 is SGHRS and CDR2 YFSETQ. Trimming took off 4 bases at V and 4 bases at J, with 14 bases between the two ends. The CDR3 protein is CASSAQMGGTGELFF. The CDR3 DNA follows: TGCGCCAGCAGCGCCCAAATGGGGGGCACCGGGGAGCTGTTTTTT.

V usage is TRBV7-2 and J usage is TRBJ2-1; no definite D call. The CDR3 totals 14 residues. Per the germline V gene, CDR1 is SGHTA and CDR2 is FQGNSA. Trimming cost V 7 bases and J 6 bases, with 16 bases left between them. CDR3: CASTTAKWSNEQFF. The CDR3 coding sequence is TGTGCCAGCACCACCGCTAAGTGGAGCAATGAGCAGTTCTTC.

The chain couples TRBV7-5 to TRBJ1-5; whether TRBD1, the table's D call, matches the DNA was not checked. TRBV7-5 is a pseudogene segment. The CDR3 spans 17 residues. Here the CDR3 reads CVRSSSGDRVWHQPQHF. As DNA, the CDR3 is TGTGTCAGAAGCTCATCGGGGGACAGGGTATGGCATCAGCCCCAGCATTTT.

Only one count was recorded for this clone. V is TRBV19 and J is TRBJ1-6; 9 bases match TRBD1. CDR1 LNHDA and CDR2 SQIVND come from the germline V gene (reference sequence). The CDR3 has 13 residues. V lost 9 bases and J lost 7; bases outside the gene matches: 4. Written as DNA, the CDR3 is TGTGCCAGCCGGGACAGGGAAAATTCACCCCTCCACTTT. It specifies CASRDRENSPLHF.

The rearrangement links TRBV11-2 to TRBJ1-1; 8 bases match TRBD1. The CDR3 runs to 14 residues. Germline CDR1 is SGHAT and CDR2 is FQNNGV. V shed 5 bases and J 3 bases; nucleotides not matched to a gene: 5. This chain's CDR3 is CASSAQGGDTEAFF. CDR3 coding DNA: TGTGCCAGCAGCGCACAGGGGGGTGACACTGAAGCTTTCTTT. The whole variable domain, remainder taken from reference TRBV11-2 and TRBJ1-1, is EAGVAQSPRYKIIEKRQSVAFWCNPISGHATLYWYQQILGQGPKLLIQFQNNGVVDDSQLPKDRFSAERLKGVDSTLKIQPAKLEDSAVYLCASSAQGGDTEAFFGQGTRLTVV.

The chain carries TRBV5-1 and TRBJ2-7, with 12 bases aligning to TRBD2. The trim removed 0 bases at V and 5 bases at J, leaving 12 bases unmatched. Germline assignment: CDR1 SGHRS and CDR2 YFSETQ. The CDR3 covers 18 residues. The CDR3 bases are TGCGCCAGCAGCTTGGAACTAGCGGGAGGCCCCCCACCTCACGAGCAGTACTTC. It is translated as CASSLELAGGPPPHEQYF.

The rearrangement links TRBV4-1 to TRBJ2-7; TRBD2 might be the D (6 bases). The CDR3 covers 17 residues. The ends were cut back, 0 bases at V and 0 bases at J, with 15 bases in the middle. Looked up from germline, CDR1 is MGHRA and CDR2 is YSYEKL. The CDR3 region has the DNA TGCGCCAGCAGCCAAGATAGGTGGGGGGAGCTCTCCTACGAGCAGTACTTC. This codes for CASSQDRWGELSYEQYF.

This rearrangement joins TRBV7-6 to TRBJ2-5, with D possibly matching TRBD1 (5 bases). The CDR3 is made up of 14 amino acids. With 3 bases removed from V and 2 bases from J, the gap between germline ends came to 10 bases. The V gene's germline CDR1 is SGHVS and CDR2 FNYEAQ. The CDR3: CASSLGLTQETQYF. The CDR3 DNA is TGTGCCAGCAGCTTGGGGCTAACGCAAGAGACCCAGTACTTC.

This chain links TRBV5-8 with TRBJ2-7, with D perhaps TRBD2 (5 bases). The CDR3 has 16 residues. Germline CDR1 reads SGHTS; CDR2 reads YDEGEE. Trimming pared 0 bases from V and 0 bases from J, leaving 13 bases between. The CDR3 bases are TGTGCCAGCAGCTTGGGTTTAACGGGATCCTCCTACGAGCAGTACTTC. The encoded protein is CASSLGLTGSSYEQYF.

This clone occurred a few times. CDR3 sequence reads: CAASWGPPTDTQYF. The CDR3 nucleotides read TGCGCCGCTAGCTGGGGGCCCCCCACAGATACGCAGTATTTT. The genes are TRBV4-1 and TRBJ2-3, with D perhaps matching TRBD1 (6 bases). The V end lost 11 bases, the J end lost 2 bases, and 17 bases lay between the germline ends. Germline values: CDR1 MGHRA, CDR2 YSYEKL. The CDR3 sequence is 14 residues long.

This clone was detected a few times. The chain has TRBV2 and TRBJ1-2; D is possibly TRBD1 (5 bases). Deletions cut 2 bases from V and 3 bases from J, with 10 bases between. The CDR3 loop spans 14 amino acids. CDR1 and CDR2 from the germline V gene are SNHLY and FYNNEI. CDR3 in DNA: TGTGCCAGCAGTGAACAGGGCGAACACTATGGCTACACCTTC. It is translated as CASSEQGEHYGYTF.

The sample holds one count of this clone. The J gene is TRBJ2-2, the V gene TRBV19; 10 bases agree with TRBD2. Trimming removed 6 bases from V and 4 bases from J; junction bases left unmatched: 5. The CDR3 contains 15 residues. Per germline, CDR1 LNHDA and CDR2 SQIVND (reference sequence). The CDR3 loop is CASSGLADITGELFF. The CDR3 DNA sequence: TGTGCCAGTAGCGGACTAGCGGATATCACCGGGGAGCTGTTTTTT.

The V and J genes are TRBV4-3 and TRBJ1-2, with 7 positions matching TRBD1. The V gene end was trimmed by 3 bases and the J gene end by 0 bases; junction bases not matched to a gene: 13. Germline values: CDR1 LGHNA, CDR2 YSLEER. This CDR3 is 18 amino acids long. CDR3 DNA sequence: TGCGCCAGCAGCCAGGATGCCCTTACTCAGGGGGCTAACTATGGCTACACCTTC. It translates to CASSQDALTQGANYGYTF.